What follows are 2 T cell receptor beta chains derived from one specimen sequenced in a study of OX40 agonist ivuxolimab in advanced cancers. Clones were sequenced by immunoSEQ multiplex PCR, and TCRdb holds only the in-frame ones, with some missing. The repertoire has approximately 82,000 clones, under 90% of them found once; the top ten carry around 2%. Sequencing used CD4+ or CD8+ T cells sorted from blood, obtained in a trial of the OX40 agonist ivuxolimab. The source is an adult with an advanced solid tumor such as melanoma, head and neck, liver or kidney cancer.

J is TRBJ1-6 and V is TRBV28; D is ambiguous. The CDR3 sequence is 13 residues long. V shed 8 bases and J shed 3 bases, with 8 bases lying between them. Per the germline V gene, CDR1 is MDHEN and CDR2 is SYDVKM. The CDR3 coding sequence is TGTGCCAGCCTAAGTGTCTATAATTCACCCCTCCACTTT. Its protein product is CASLSVYNSPLHF. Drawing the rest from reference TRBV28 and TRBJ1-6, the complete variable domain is DVKVTQSSRYLVKRTGEKVFLECVQDMDHENMFWYRQDPGLGLRLIYFSYDVKMKEKGDIPEGYSVSREKKERFSLILESASTNQTSMYLCASLSVYNSPLHFGNGTRLTVT.

In DNA, the CDR3 is TGTGCCAGTAGTAGCGGGACAGGTTTGGAGTATGAAAAACTGTTTTTT. Encoded protein: CASSSGTGLEYEKLFF. The chain links TRBV19 to TRBJ1-4; the match to TRBD1 covers 8 bases. V shed 4 bases, J shed 6 bases, and the junction held 10 bases outside the gene matches. Germline V gene data show CDR1 as LNHDA and CDR2 as SQIVND (reference sequence). CDR3 length: 16 amino acids.